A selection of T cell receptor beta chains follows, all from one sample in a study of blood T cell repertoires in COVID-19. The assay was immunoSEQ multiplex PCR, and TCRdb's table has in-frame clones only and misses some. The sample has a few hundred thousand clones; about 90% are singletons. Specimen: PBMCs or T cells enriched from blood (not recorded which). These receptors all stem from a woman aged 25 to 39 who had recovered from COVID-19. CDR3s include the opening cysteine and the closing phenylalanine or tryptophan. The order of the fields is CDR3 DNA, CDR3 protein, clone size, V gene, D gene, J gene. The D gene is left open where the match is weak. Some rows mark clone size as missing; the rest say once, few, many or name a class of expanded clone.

cdr3_nt: TGCGCCAGCAGCGGAGGACAGGGGGGCGGGCAGTACTTC
cdr3_aa: CASSGGQGGGQYF
clone_size: .
v_call: TRBV5-1
d_call: TRBD1
j_call: TRBJ2-7

cdr3_nt: TGTGCCAGCAGAGTGACAGGCAGATACGAGCAGTACTTC
cdr3_aa: CASRVTGRYEQYF
clone_size: .
v_call: TRBV28
d_call: .
j_call: TRBJ2-7

cdr3_nt: TGTGCCAGCAGCTTAGGTCGCTACGAGCAGTACTTC
cdr3_aa: CASSLGRYEQYF
clone_size: .
v_call: TRBV7-2
d_call: .
j_call: TRBJ2-7

cdr3_nt: TGTGCCTGGAGTGCCTCAGCGGGGGGGCCAAATGAGCAGTTCTTC
cdr3_aa: CAWSASAGGPNEQFF
clone_size: once
v_call: TRBV30
d_call: TRBD2
j_call: TRBJ2-1

cdr3_nt: TGTGCCAGCAGCAAAGAGTCTTTGGGACAGCGGGACACTGAAGCTTTCTTT
cdr3_aa: CASSKESLGQRDTEAFF
clone_size: once
v_call: TRBV21-1
d_call: .
j_call: TRBJ1-1

cdr3_nt: TGTGCCAGCAGTTCGCAGGGGAACACTGAAGCTTTCTTT
cdr3_aa: CASSSQGNTEAFF
clone_size: .
v_call: TRBV6-5
d_call: .
j_call: TRBJ1-1

cdr3_nt: TGTGCCAGCAGCTGGGCAGACCTCTACGAGCAGTACTTC
cdr3_aa: CASSWADLYEQYF
clone_size: few
v_call: TRBV11-2
d_call: .
j_call: TRBJ2-7

cdr3_nt: TGTGCCAGCAGCTTAGAAGGAGGAGGGGGCCACGAGCAGTACTTC
cdr3_aa: CASSLEGGGGHEQYF
clone_size: .
v_call: TRBV11-2
d_call: .
j_call: TRBJ2-7

cdr3_nt: TGTGCCAGTACCCTCGGGCAGGGGAACACTGAAGCTTTCTTT
cdr3_aa: CASTLGQGNTEAFF
clone_size: .
v_call: TRBV19
d_call: .
j_call: TRBJ1-1

cdr3_nt: TGTGCCAGCAGCCAGGTCACTAGCGGAGATACGCAGTATTTT
cdr3_aa: CASSQVTSGDTQYF
clone_size: few
v_call: TRBV3-1/TRBV3-2
d_call: TRBD2
j_call: TRBJ2-3

cdr3_nt: TGCACTGGACATTATGGCTACACCTTC
cdr3_aa: CTGHYGYTF
clone_size: .
v_call: TRBV20-1
d_call: .
j_call: TRBJ1-2

cdr3_nt: TGCGCCAGCAGCTTGGGCAGGCCCCAGGAAAAACTGTTTTTT
cdr3_aa: CASSLGRPQEKLFF
clone_size: few
v_call: TRBV5-1
d_call: .
j_call: TRBJ1-4

cdr3_nt: TGCGCCAGCAGTGACCGGACTAGCGGGCTCGAGCAGTACTTC
cdr3_aa: CASSDRTSGLEQYF
clone_size: .
v_call: TRBV10-1
d_call: TRBD2
j_call: TRBJ2-7

cdr3_nt: TGTGCCAGCTCACCTTCATACGCTAAATCCGAGCAGTACTTC
cdr3_aa: CASSPSYAKSEQYF
clone_size: .
v_call: TRBV18
d_call: .
j_call: TRBJ2-7

cdr3_nt: TGTGCCAGCAGTTCTGGAGACAGTCAGCCCCAGCATTTT
cdr3_aa: CASSSGDSQPQHF
clone_size: .
v_call: TRBV12-3/TRBV12-4
d_call: .
j_call: TRBJ1-5

cdr3_nt: TGCGCCAGTGCCGGGTCGCTCTACAATGAGCAGTTCTTC
cdr3_aa: CASAGSLYNEQFF
clone_size: .
v_call: TRBV5-1
d_call: .
j_call: TRBJ2-1

cdr3_nt: TGTGCCAGCAGTCCCACCGGGACAGGGCATGAAAAACTGTTTTTT
cdr3_aa: CASSPTGTGHEKLFF
clone_size: .
v_call: TRBV6-5
d_call: TRBD1
j_call: TRBJ1-4

cdr3_nt: TGTGCCAGCAGCCTTACTAGCGGGAGGGCGGATACGCAGTATTTT
cdr3_aa: CASSLTSGRADTQYF
clone_size: .
v_call: TRBV7-2
d_call: TRBD2
j_call: TRBJ2-3

cdr3_nt: TGTGCCAGCAGGAAACAGGGTTACACCGGGGAGCTGTTTTTT
cdr3_aa: CASRKQGYTGELFF
clone_size: once
v_call: TRBV5-4
d_call: .
j_call: TRBJ2-2

cdr3_nt: TGTGCCAGCAGCCTCAGGGGGCATTGGACCTCGGCTGGAAACACCATATATTTT
cdr3_aa: CASSLRGHWTSAGNTIYF
clone_size: .
v_call: TRBV28
d_call: TRBD1
j_call: TRBJ1-3

cdr3_nt: TGTGCCAGCAGCAGTTACGGGACAGGGGGCACCGGGGAGCTGTTTTTT
cdr3_aa: CASSSYGTGGTGELFF
clone_size: .
v_call: TRBV7-9
d_call: TRBD1
j_call: TRBJ2-2

cdr3_nt: TGTGCCAGCAGCCAAGAGGCGGGGGTGACGCGGGAGCAGTTCTTC
cdr3_aa: CASSQEAGVTREQFF
clone_size: .
v_call: TRBV4-2
d_call: TRBD2
j_call: TRBJ2-1

cdr3_nt: TGTGCCAGCAGTTTAAGGGGCCTAAACTATGGCTACACCTTC
cdr3_aa: CASSLRGLNYGYTF
clone_size: .
v_call: TRBV27
d_call: .
j_call: TRBJ1-2

cdr3_nt: TGTGCCAGCAGGGAGAGCCCCGCTAACTATGGCTACACCTTC
cdr3_aa: CASRESPANYGYTF
clone_size: once
v_call: TRBV6-5
d_call: .
j_call: TRBJ1-2

cdr3_nt: TGTGCCAGCAGTGAAACGGGGGATGGCTACACCTTC
cdr3_aa: CASSETGDGYTF
clone_size: .
v_call: TRBV2
d_call: .
j_call: TRBJ1-2

cdr3_nt: TGTGCCAGCAGCTTGACAGCGGGGTCGGAGACCCAGTACTTC
cdr3_aa: CASSLTAGSETQYF
clone_size: .
v_call: TRBV11-2
d_call: TRBD2
j_call: TRBJ2-5

cdr3_nt: TGTGCCATCAGTGGACCCGGGACAGGGGACACAGATACGCAGTATTTT
cdr3_aa: CAISGPGTGDTDTQYF
clone_size: .
v_call: TRBV10-3
d_call: TRBD1
j_call: TRBJ2-3

cdr3_nt: TGCGCCAGCAGCCAAGACCGGACAGGGATAAGAGATGAAAAACTGTTTTTT
cdr3_aa: CASSQDRTGIRDEKLFF
clone_size: .
v_call: TRBV4-1
d_call: TRBD1
j_call: TRBJ1-4

cdr3_nt: TGTGCCAGCAGTGATTACAGTCCCACTAACTATGGCTACACCTTC
cdr3_aa: CASSDYSPTNYGYTF
clone_size: .
v_call: TRBV6-1
d_call: .
j_call: TRBJ1-2

cdr3_nt: TGCGCCAGCAGCTTTGACAGTTTCAACACTGAAGCTTTCTTT
cdr3_aa: CASSFDSFNTEAFF
clone_size: .
v_call: TRBV5-1
d_call: .
j_call: TRBJ1-1

cdr3_nt: TGTGCCAGCTCGCAAACTAGCGGTTCCTCCTACGAGCAGTACTTC
cdr3_aa: CASSQTSGSSYEQYF
clone_size: once
v_call: TRBV18
d_call: TRBD2
j_call: TRBJ2-7

cdr3_nt: TGTGCCAGCAGCTTGACTAGTCACGGGGATACGCAGTATTTT
cdr3_aa: CASSLTSHGDTQYF
clone_size: .
v_call: TRBV7-2
d_call: .
j_call: TRBJ2-3

cdr3_nt: TGTGCCAGCAGCCCCAACCGGGACAGGGGCTCTGGAAACACCATATATTTT
cdr3_aa: CASSPNRDRGSGNTIYF
clone_size: .
v_call: TRBV7-8
d_call: TRBD1
j_call: TRBJ1-3

cdr3_nt: TGTGCCAGTAGTATTCCAGATCTTCTCAATAATTCACCCCTCCACTTT
cdr3_aa: CASSIPDLLNNSPLHF
clone_size: .
v_call: TRBV19
d_call: .
j_call: TRBJ1-6

cdr3_nt: TGTGCCAGCAGCCAATACGCAGGGGGAGGTAATTCACCCCTCCACTTT
cdr3_aa: CASSQYAGGGNSPLHF
clone_size: once
v_call: TRBV14
d_call: TRBD1
j_call: TRBJ1-6

cdr3_nt: TGTGCCAGCTCACCACCGGGACTAGCCGGCACAGATACGCAGTATTTT
cdr3_aa: CASSPPGLAGTDTQYF
clone_size: .
v_call: TRBV18
d_call: TRBD2
j_call: TRBJ2-3

cdr3_nt: TGTGCCAGCAGCTCCACCCGGGCTAGCGGGAGTTTGGATGAGCAGTTCTTC
cdr3_aa: CASSSTRASGSLDEQFF
clone_size: .
v_call: TRBV7-9
d_call: TRBD2
j_call: TRBJ2-1

cdr3_nt: TGTGCCAGCAGCACTAGCGGGGGGGCCTACAATGAGCAGTTCTTC
cdr3_aa: CASSTSGGAYNEQFF
clone_size: .
v_call: TRBV7-3
d_call: TRBD2
j_call: TRBJ2-1

cdr3_nt: TGTGCCAGCAGTGGGGTAGCAGCTAATGAAAAACTGTTTTTT
cdr3_aa: CASSGVAANEKLFF
clone_size: .
v_call: TRBV2
d_call: .
j_call: TRBJ1-4

cdr3_nt: TGTGCCAGCAGCTTAGATGTTGGGACTAGCGGGAGAAATGAGCAGTTCTTC
cdr3_aa: CASSLDVGTSGRNEQFF
clone_size: .
v_call: TRBV11-3
d_call: TRBD2
j_call: TRBJ2-1

cdr3_nt: TGTGCCAGCAGGTCCGGGACTAGCGGACTCACAGATACGCAGTATTTT
cdr3_aa: CASRSGTSGLTDTQYF
clone_size: .
v_call: TRBV7-2
d_call: TRBD2
j_call: TRBJ2-3

cdr3_nt: TGTGCCAGCAGCCAAGAGGACAGGGGGCATATTTATGGCTACACCTTC
cdr3_aa: CASSQEDRGHIYGYTF
clone_size: .
v_call: TRBV3-1/TRBV3-2
d_call: TRBD1
j_call: TRBJ1-2